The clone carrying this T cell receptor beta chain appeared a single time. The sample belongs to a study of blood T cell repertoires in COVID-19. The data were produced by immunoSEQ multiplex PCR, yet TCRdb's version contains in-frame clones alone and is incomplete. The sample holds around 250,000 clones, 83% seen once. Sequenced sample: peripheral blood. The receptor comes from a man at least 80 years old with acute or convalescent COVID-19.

The CDR3 spells CASSPVEVAEAFF. The CDR3 bases are TGTGCCAGCTCACCTGTAGAGGTCGCCGAAGCTTTCTTT. This rearrangement joins TRBV18 to TRBJ1-1; D gene unclear. Germline-derived CDR1 and CDR2 are KGHSH and LQKENI. Between the trimmed V and J ends, which lost 3 bases and 8 bases, there was a span of 13 bases. CDR3 length: 13 residues.